The source of this T cell receptor (beta chain) is a study of cytomegalovirus exposure and HLA in healthy donors. Per germline, CDR1 GTSNPN and CDR2 SVGIG (reference sequence). Trimming took 0 bases from V and 4 from J, leaving 12 bases between them. The CDR3 has 14 residues. On this clone itself: Its target is unknown.

Both 60 Vbeta primers and 13 Jbeta primers went into the PCR. Original handling: There were about 80 million unique TCR beta chains by a later count, and approximately 12 million of them were shared. Only in-frame clones appear in the TCRdb table, and some are missing; sequencing was by immunoSEQ multiplex PCR. The V and J calls and clone size are taken from that table; D and trimming were inferred from the DNA. This table has 85,000 to 100,000 clones, roughly 78% appearing once. Findings and limits, study-wide: Most TCR sequences were seen very rarely across donors, but some public TCRs occurred in many. A previous analysis found most TCR beta V segments productive roughly 87% or roughly 30% of the time.

The chain is built from TRBV30 and TRBJ1-2, with D possibly TRBD1 on 5 matching bases. Sequencing was performed on PBMCs. This receptor was identified in a man aged 25 to 45 in good health and CMV-seronegative. The CDR3 protein is CAWSVRWGSYGYTF. The CDR3 DNA is TGTGCCTGGAGTGTACGTTGGGGCAGCTATGGCTACACCTTC.